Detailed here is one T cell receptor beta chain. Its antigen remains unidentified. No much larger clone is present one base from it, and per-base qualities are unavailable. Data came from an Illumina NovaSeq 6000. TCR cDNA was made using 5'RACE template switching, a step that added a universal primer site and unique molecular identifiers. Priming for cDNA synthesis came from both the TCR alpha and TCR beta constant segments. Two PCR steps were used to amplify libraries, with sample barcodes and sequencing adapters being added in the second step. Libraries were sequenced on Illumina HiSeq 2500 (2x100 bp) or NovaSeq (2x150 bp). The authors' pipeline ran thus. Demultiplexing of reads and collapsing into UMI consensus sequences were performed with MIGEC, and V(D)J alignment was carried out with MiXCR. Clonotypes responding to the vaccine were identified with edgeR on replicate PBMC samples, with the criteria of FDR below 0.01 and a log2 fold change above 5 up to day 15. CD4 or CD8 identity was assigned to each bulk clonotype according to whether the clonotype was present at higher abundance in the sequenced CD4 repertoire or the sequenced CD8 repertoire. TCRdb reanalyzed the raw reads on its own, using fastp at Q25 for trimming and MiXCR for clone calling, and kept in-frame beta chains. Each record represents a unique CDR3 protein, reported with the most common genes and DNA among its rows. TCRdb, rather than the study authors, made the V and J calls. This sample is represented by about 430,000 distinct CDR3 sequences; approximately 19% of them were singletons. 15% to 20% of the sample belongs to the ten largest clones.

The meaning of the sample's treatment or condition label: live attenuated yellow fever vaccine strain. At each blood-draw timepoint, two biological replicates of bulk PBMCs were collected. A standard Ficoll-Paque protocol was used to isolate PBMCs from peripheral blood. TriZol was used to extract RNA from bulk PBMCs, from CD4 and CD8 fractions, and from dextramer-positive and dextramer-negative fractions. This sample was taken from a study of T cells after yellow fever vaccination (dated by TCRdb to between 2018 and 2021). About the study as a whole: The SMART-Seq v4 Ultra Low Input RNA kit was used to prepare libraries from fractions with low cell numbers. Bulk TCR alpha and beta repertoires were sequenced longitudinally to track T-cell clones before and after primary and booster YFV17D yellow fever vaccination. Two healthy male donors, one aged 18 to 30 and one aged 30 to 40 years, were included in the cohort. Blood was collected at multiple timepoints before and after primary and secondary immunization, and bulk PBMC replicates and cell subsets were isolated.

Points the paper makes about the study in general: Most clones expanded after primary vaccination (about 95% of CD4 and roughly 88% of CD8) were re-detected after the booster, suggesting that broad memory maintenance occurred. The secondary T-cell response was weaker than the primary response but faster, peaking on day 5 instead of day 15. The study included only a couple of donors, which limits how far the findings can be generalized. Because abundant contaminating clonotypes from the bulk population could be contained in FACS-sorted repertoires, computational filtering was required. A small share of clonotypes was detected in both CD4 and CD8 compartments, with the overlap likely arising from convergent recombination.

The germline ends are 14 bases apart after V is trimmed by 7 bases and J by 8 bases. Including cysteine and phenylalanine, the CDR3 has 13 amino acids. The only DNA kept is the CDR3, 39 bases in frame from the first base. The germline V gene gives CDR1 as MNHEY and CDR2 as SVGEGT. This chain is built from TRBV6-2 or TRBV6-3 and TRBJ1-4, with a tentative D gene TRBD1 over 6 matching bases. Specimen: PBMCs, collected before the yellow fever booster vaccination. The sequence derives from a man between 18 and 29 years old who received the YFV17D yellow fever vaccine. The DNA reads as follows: TGTGCCAGCACGCAATCAGGGGACGAAAAACTGTTTTTT. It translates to CASTQSGDEKLFF.